This TCR beta chain was captured by sequencing in a study of response to subunit inactivated influenza vaccine (dated by TCRdb to the late 2010s). Concerning the study at large: To follow how T cells responded to a trivalent subunit inactivated influenza vaccine, the researchers relied on deep quantitative profiling of the T cell receptor repertoire. The full study reports these points: The authors suggested that each seasonal influenza vaccination may recruit only a limited number of new T cells.

This clonotype has a count of ten or more. It lacks a known antigen. Base qualities were left out, and no much larger clone turns up one base away. The cysteine opens and the phenylalanine closes a CDR3 of 15 amino acids. Here the CDR3 DNA is all that survives: 45 bases in frame from base 1. Taken from the germline V gene, the CDR1 and CDR2 loops are SGHTA and FQGNSA. The germline V end is reduced by 3 bases and the J end by 4 bases; junction bases left unmatched: 5. Library method: RT-PCR. The reads were generated on an Illumina HiSeq 2500. TCRdb reprocessed the public reads (quality trimming at Q25 with fastp, clone calling with MiXCR) and kept in-frame beta chains. CDR3 protein sequences are deduplicated, and each keeps its most common genes and DNA. This sample comprises 500,000 to 600,000 distinct CDR3 sequences, less than 10% of them detected only once. 10% to 15% of the sample rests with the top ten.

Recombination joined TRBV7-2 with TRBJ2-1, with TRBD1 identical over 8 junction bases. Here the sequenced sample was PBMCs from blood, taken around 25 months after vaccination. The receptor comes from a man aged 50 to 69 who received an inactivated influenza vaccine. Donor details come from another sample of the same person, matched by shared clones. The CDR3 region has the sequence CASSFGQGGYNEQFF. The nucleotide sequence reads TGTGCCAGCAGCTTTGGACAGGGAGGATACAATGAGCAGTTCTTC.